Each of the 30 T cell receptor beta chains below was sequenced from the same sample in a study of T cell changes during pregnancy in multiple sclerosis. Sequencing used immunoSEQ multiplex PCR; TCRdb keeps in-frame clones, though not all of them. The sample carries around 100,000 clones, about 93% recorded once. Sample: peripheral blood, taken in the third trimester of pregnancy. These receptors all stem from a female donor with multiple sclerosis, enrolled in a pregnancy study.

The V and J genes are TRBV5-4 and TRBJ2-7; TRBD2 matches at 11 bases. The V segment lost 4 bases and the J segment 2 bases; nucleotides outside the gene matches: 8. The CDR3 has 16 amino acids. CDR1 and CDR2 (germline): SGHNT, YYREEE (reference sequence). CDR3 sequence: CASSLGLAEGTYEQYF. The CDR3, as DNA: TGTGCCAGCAGCCTGGGACTAGCGGAGGGAACCTACGAGCAGTACTTC.

V usage is TRBV6-5 and J usage is TRBJ1-1; maybe TRBD1 (5 bases). This CDR3 contains 14 residues. Germline V CDR1 and CDR2: MNHEY, SVGAGI. V was pared by 2 bases and J by 1 base, with 8 bases between. CDR3 DNA sequence: TGTGCCAGCAGTTACACAGGACCGAACACTGAAGCTTTCTTT. Translation gives CASSYTGPNTEAFF.

The chain links TRBV9 to TRBJ1-2; the D gene is possibly TRBD1 (5 bases). Germline lookup yields CDR1 SGDLS and CDR2 YYNGEE. The V end was cut by 4 bases, the J end by 4 bases, with 14 bases between. The CDR3 sequence is 14 residues long. The CDR3 sequence: CASSREGRSYGYTF. DNA for the CDR3: TGTGCCAGCAGCCGGGAGGGGCGGTCCTATGGCTACACCTTC.

Only one count was recorded for this clone. The chain recombines TRBV11-2 with TRBJ2-5; D might be TRBD2 (6 bases). Per the germline V gene, CDR1 is SGHAT and CDR2 is FQNNGV. This CDR3 comprises 15 residues. The germline V and J ends were trimmed by 0 bases and 5 bases, with 13 bases remaining between them. In DNA, the CDR3 is TGTGCCAGCAGCTTAGATCGGAGGGCCCCGGAGACCCAGTACTTC. As protein: CASSLDRRAPETQYF.

The chain joins TRBV6-5 to TRBJ1-1; no firm D call. V lost 8 bases and J 8 bases, leaving 12 bases between the germline ends. Germline CDR1 MNHEY, CDR2 SVGAGI. This CDR3 comprises 11 residues. The CDR3 loop reads CASARGGEAFF. The CDR3 bases are TGTGCCAGCGCCCGCGGCGGGGAAGCTTTCTTT.

The rearrangement uses TRBV10-2 and TRBJ2-5; D is unclear. This CDR3 region has 14 residues. The germline V gene encodes CDR1 WSHSY and CDR2 SAAADI. The V end lost 3 bases, the J end lost 2 bases, and 10 bases lay between the germline ends. DNA of the CDR3: TGCGCCAGCAGTGAACCGTGGAGACAAGAGACCCAGTACTTC. It encodes CASSEPWRQETQYF.

This chain uses TRBV5-6 with TRBJ2-3; no clear D gene. The germline gives CDR1 SGHDT, CDR2 YYEEEE. V lost 2 bases to trimming and J lost 6 bases, with 4 bases between them. CDR3 size: 11 residues. CDR3 DNA sequence: TGTGCCAGCAGCTTAGCGGATACGCAGTATTTT. Translating it yields CASSLADTQYF.

This clone was counted once. This chain links TRBV6-5 with TRBJ1-4; TRBD1 aligns across 8 bases. V was clipped by 5 bases and J by 5 bases; unmatched bases: 4. This CDR3 has 14 amino acids. Germline values: CDR1 MNHEY, CDR2 SVGAGI. CDR3 in amino acids: CASSHRGSNEKLFF. As DNA, the CDR3 is TGTGCCAGCAGTCACAGGGGGAGCAATGAAAAACTGTTTTTT.

The genes are TRBV5-6 and TRBJ1-1; D call uncertain. The CDR3 contains 14 residues. Germline values: CDR1 SGHDT, CDR2 YYEEEE. Trimming took off 4 bases at V and 0 bases at J, with 10 bases between the two ends. The CDR3 sequence is CASSRGYMNTEAFF. In DNA, the CDR3 is TGTGCCAGCAGCCGAGGTTACATGAACACTGAAGCTTTCTTT.

The chain combines TRBV7-3 with TRBJ2-6; D is ambiguous. The CDR3 consists of 16 residues. From germline, CDR1 is SGHTA and CDR2 FQGTGA. Trimming cost V 5 bases and J 0 bases, with 11 bases left between them. CDR3 residues: CASSPPLSSGANVLTF. CDR3 coding DNA: TGTGCCAGCAGCCCCCCTCTTTCCTCTGGGGCCAACGTCCTGACTTTC.

This clone appeared once. The J gene is TRBJ2-7, the V gene TRBV11-3; TRBD1 matches at 10 bases. The V gene end was trimmed by 1 base and the J gene end by 5 bases; junction bases not matched to a gene: 8. The CDR3 has 16 residues. Germline lookup yields CDR1 SGHNT and CDR2 YENEEA. CDR3 DNA: TGTGCCAGCAGCTTAGGACCGGGACAGGGGTTCCACGAGCAGTACTTC. It specifies CASSLGPGQGFHEQYF.

The chain carries TRBV6-5 and TRBJ2-1; 8 positions agree with TRBD1. The germline V gene encodes CDR1 MNHEY and CDR2 SVGAGI. V gave up 0 bases and J gave up 6 bases; unmatched junction bases: 4. The CDR3 is 15 amino acids. CDR3 amino acids: CASSYSSRGPNEQFF. CDR3 in DNA: TGTGCCAGCAGTTACTCGTCCAGGGGGCCCAATGAGCAGTTCTTC.

As DNA, the CDR3 is TGTGCCAGCTCACCACCACGGGGGGTGAACACTGAAGCTTTCTTT. Amino acid sequence: CASSPPRGVNTEAFF. This sequence joins TRBV18 and TRBJ1-1, with TRBD1 as a possible D gene (5 bases). Trimming removed 0 bases at V and 0 bases at J, with 8 bases between. Germline assignment: CDR1 KGHSH and CDR2 LQKENI. The CDR3 extends over 15 amino acids.

The chain carries TRBV6-5 and TRBJ1-6; the match to TRBD1 covers 7 bases. The germline V gene has CDR1 MNHEY and CDR2 SVGAGI. J gave up 8 bases and V 4 bases, and 11 bases lay outside the gene matches. This CDR3 spans 16 amino acids. The CDR3, as DNA: TGTGCCAGCAGTTCCGGGACAGACTTTTTTGATTCACCCCTCCACTTT. This translates into CASSSGTDFFDSPLHF.

J is TRBJ1-1 and V is TRBV2; possibly TRBD1 for D (6 bases). In germline, CDR1 is SNHLY, CDR2 FYNNEI. The CDR3 loop spans 13 amino acids. The V end lost 11 bases, the J end lost 1 base, and 14 bases lay between the germline ends. The CDR3 DNA is TGTGCCGCACCATACAGGGCGAACACTGAAGCTTTCTTT. Protein: CAAPYRANTEAFF.

This rearrangement joins TRBV5-5 to TRBJ2-1, with D perhaps matching TRBD2 (6 bases). The CDR3 runs 13 residues. Germline CDR1 and CDR2: SGHKS and YYEKEE (reference sequence). V lost 5 bases, J lost 5 bases, and 11 bases lay in between. The CDR3 reads CASSIRENNEQFF. As DNA, the CDR3 is TGTGCCAGCAGTATCCGGGAGAACAATGAGCAGTTCTTC.

This chain uses TRBV18 with TRBJ1-2, with D perhaps TRBD1 (6 bases). Germline CDR1 is KGHSH and CDR2 is LQKENI. The CDR3 is 16 residues long. The germline V and J ends were trimmed by 4 bases and 0 bases, with 15 bases remaining between them. The CDR3 protein is CASSLLDSPPNYGYTF. The DNA for the CDR3 is TGTGCCAGCTCACTTCTGGACAGCCCTCCTAACTATGGCTACACCTTC.

The rearrangement uses TRBV11-2 and TRBJ1-2; D call uncertain. V lost 1 base to trimming and J lost 2 bases, with 11 bases between them. The CDR3 covers 15 residues. Germline assignment: CDR1 SGHAT and CDR2 FQNNGV. The CDR3 DNA reads TGTGCCAGCAGCTTAGCCACGACAAGGAACTATGGCTACACCTTC. Protein product: CASSLATTRNYGYTF.

This clone was detected once. The chain couples TRBV7-8 to TRBJ2-7; 15 bases agree with TRBD2. Germline CDR1 SGHVS, CDR2 FQNEAQ. The CDR3 loop spans 17 amino acids. V trimming: 3 bases; J trimming: 3 bases; junction bases outside the gene matches: 6. The DNA of the CDR3 is TGTGCCAGCAGCTTTCTCGGACTAGCGGGAGGGCACTACGAGCAGTACTTC. Translating gives CASSFLGLAGGHYEQYF. Combining the CDR3 with reference TRBV7-8 and TRBJ2-7 gives the whole variable domain GAGVSQSPRYKVAKRGQDVALRCDPISGHVSLFWYQQALGQGPEFLTYFQNEAQLDKSGLPSDRFFAERPEGSVSTLKIQRTQQEDSAVYLCASSFLGLAGGHYEQYFGPGTRLTVT.

The rearrangement joins TRBV7-7 to TRBJ2-5; possible D gene TRBD1, 6 bases. Germline V gene lookup returns CDR1 SSHAT and CDR2 FNYEAQ (reference sequence). This CDR3 is 14 amino acids long. Trimming shortened V by 4 bases and J by 0 bases, and 9 bases separated the two germline ends. The CDR3 is CASSSGTHQETQYF. The DNA of the CDR3 is TGTGCCAGCAGCTCGGGGACACACCAAGAGACCCAGTACTTC.

The genes are TRBV10-3 and TRBJ2-2; TRBD2 matches 13 bases. The CDR3 has 19 residues. Losses at the gene ends were 3 bases for V and 0 bases for J; bases not matched to a gene: 7. Germline V gives CDR1 ENHRY, CDR2 SYGVKD. The DNA of the CDR3 is TGTGCCATCAGTGATTGGACTAGCGGGGGTTTTACGAACACCGGGGAGCTGTTTTTT. It is translated as CAISDWTSGGFTNTGELFF.

The chain carries TRBV6-1 and TRBJ1-1; the D is unclear. CDR3 length: 16 amino acids. The germline CDR1 and CDR2 sequences are MNHNS and SASEGT. V was pared by 3 bases and J by 5 bases, with 19 bases between. For the CDR3, the DNA is TGTGCCAGCAGTGATGCCTCACGGGGAGGGAGGACTGAAGCTTTCTTT. The encoded protein is CASSDASRGGRTEAFF.

This chain joins TRBV19 and TRBJ1-1; D remains unclear. Germline-derived CDR1 and CDR2 are LNHDA and SQIVND (reference sequence). The CDR3 has 13 amino acids. The V end was cut by 3 bases, the J end by 3 bases, with 8 bases between. CDR3 residues: CASSIAGYTEAFF. The CDR3, as DNA: TGTGCCAGTAGTATTGCAGGATACACTGAAGCTTTCTTT.

The chain links TRBV1 to TRBJ1-5. TRBV1 is a pseudogene segment. The CDR3 loop spans 17 amino acids. CDR3 amino acids: CTSSQDRISAGRKPQHF. DNA of the CDR3: TGCACCAGCAGCCAAGATAGAATATCGGCGGGGAGAAAGCCCCAGCATTTT.

This clone showed up just a few times. J is TRBJ1-1 and V is TRBV4-1; 8 bases match TRBD1. The CDR3 is 15 amino acids. V lost 3 bases, J lost 4 bases, and 7 bases stayed unmatched. Germline V gene sequence: CDR1 MGHRA, CDR2 YSYEKL. The CDR3 loop is CASSQQQGGSTEAFF. The CDR3, as DNA: TGCGCCAGCAGCCAGCAACAGGGGGGGAGCACTGAAGCTTTCTTT.

The V call is TRBV19, the J call TRBJ2-7, with TRBD1 matching over 11 bases. V dropped 4 bases and J dropped 6; count of bases not matched to a gene: 11. Germline V lookup: CDR1 LNHDA, CDR2 SQIVND (reference sequence). The length of the CDR3 is 16 residues. Written as DNA, the CDR3 is TGTGCCAGTAGTAATGGACAGGGGGCGGGACGGGGCGAGCAGTACTTC. It specifies CASSNGQGAGRGEQYF.

This clone has a single count. This chain uses TRBV6-1 with TRBJ2-3, with 8 bases identical to TRBD2. J gave up 2 bases and V 9 bases, and 4 bases lay outside the gene matches. Germline assignment: CDR1 MNHNS and CDR2 SASEGT. The CDR3 has 13 residues. In nucleotides, the CDR3 is TGTGCCAGGAGCGGGGGCCTCACAGATACGCAGTATTTT. As protein: CARSGGLTDTQYF.

The rearrangement uses TRBV9 and TRBJ2-3; 8 bases align to TRBD2. This CDR3 has 16 residues. The trim removed 4 bases at V and 6 bases at J, leaving 13 bases unmatched. Germline-derived CDR1 and CDR2 are SGDLS and YYNGEE. The CDR3 DNA reads as TGTGCCAGCAGCCCCCTCCCCGGGGGGGAACCTGATACGCAGTATTTT. Translated: CASSPLPGGEPDTQYF. The full variable domain, its missing parts supplied by reference TRBV9 and TRBJ2-3, is DSGVTQTPKHLITATGQRVTLRCSPRSGDLSVYWYQQSLDQGLQFLIQYYNGEERAKGNILERFSAQQFPDLHSELNLSSLELGDSALYFCASSPLPGGEPDTQYFGPGTRLTVL.

This chain connects TRBV10-3 to TRBJ1-5; D is unclear. Germline values: CDR1 ENHRY, CDR2 SYGVKD. Trimming took off 0 bases at V and 6 bases at J, with 9 bases between the two ends. The CDR3 length is 14 residues. CDR3 nucleotide sequence: TGTGCCATCAGTGAGTCCCGGGAACCTCAGCCCCAGCATTTT. It specifies CAISESREPQPQHF.

The chain uses TRBV7-8 and TRBJ1-2; D remains unclear. Trimming removed 1 base at V and 3 bases at J, with 9 bases between. CDR1 is SGHVS, CDR2 FQNEAQ, per germline. This CDR3 region has 14 residues. The CDR3 reads CASSLVATDYGYTF. Written as DNA, the CDR3 is TGTGCCAGCAGCTTAGTGGCTACAGACTATGGCTACACCTTC.